This TCR beta chain was sequenced in a study of tumor-infiltrating lymphocytes in primary liver carcinoma. Reverse transcription of 450 to 500 ng total RNA with a constant-region primer produced TCR beta cDNA. Slightly modified ARM-PCR served as the procedure for the TCR beta libraries. These libraries came from three rounds of nested multiplex PCR. For about 11 cycles apiece, the opening two PCR rounds ran with TRBV1-TRBV30 forward primers and a C-beta reverse primer. TCRdb reprocessed the multiplex PCR reads via MiXCR and lists one record per CDR3 protein. The table lists 330,000 or so distinct CDR3 sequences, 65% of them singletons. The source of the blood RNA was unsorted whole blood, and germline DNA was extracted as well. Findings and caveats of the study: Blood fell significantly below tumors in its top-250-clone fraction (p = 0.039).

There are 14 residues in the CDR3. CDR1 is SGHAT and CDR2 is FQDESV in the germline V gene (reference sequence). Comment on this clonotype: Its antigen is unidentified. A read error may produce the germline difference seen at one junction end.

The sequence came from a man aged 40-55 years with primary liver carcinoma and hepatitis B virus infection. The sample consisted of peripheral blood. The chain uses TRBV11-1 and TRBJ2-7; D perhaps matches TRBD2 (5 bases). This chain's CDR3 is CASSLEGGYYEQCF. The CDR3 DNA is TGTGCCAGTAGCTTAGAGGGCGGGTACTACGAGCAGTGCTTC. The full variable domain, with the rest looked up from reference TRBV11-1 and TRBJ2-7, is EAEVAQSPRYKITEKSQAVAFWCDPISGHATLYWYRQILGQGPELLVQFQDESVVDDSQLPKDRFSAERLKGVDSTLKIQPAELGDSAMYLCASSLEGGYYEQCFGPGTRLTVT.